This T cell receptor (beta chain) was identified during a study of blood T cell repertoires in COVID-19 (dated by TCRdb to 2019 to 2021). In the study overall: Recovered participants in ImmuneRACE Cohort 3 were defined by two consecutive negative NP/OP PCR tests, clearance by a healthcare professional, or resolution of symptoms. The prospective study material was composed of cDNA or gDNA derived from T cells, B-cell-depleted T cells, or PBMCs. The repertoires were released in a freely available public database meant as a resource for research on the immune response to SARS-CoV-2. A de-identified subject ID, COVID-19 status, age in years and sex were almost always included in the sample metadata. Where available, HLA class I and class II types were taken from metadata supplied by the sample provider and were not determined by assay-based typing. Subjects who had been exposed to COVID-19, were actively infected with it, or had recovered from it provided the deeply sampled blood TCRbeta repertoires that made up the dataset. The collaborator samples originated in the United States, Italy and Spain and spanned the acute and convalescent phases of COVID-19. The samples were drawn from the first 160 participants of the ongoing ImmuneRACE study and from 1,254 subjects provided by 6 global collaborators. What the authors observed across the whole study: Clinical and demographic metadata were provided uncurated, with the amount varying by source and participant.

To note about this clone: It has no known antigen specificity. No much larger clone is present one base from it, and per-base qualities are unavailable.

CDR1 and CDR2 are drawn from the germline V gene (reference sequence): MNHEY, SMNVEV. From its cysteine to its phenylalanine, the CDR3 spans 13 amino acids. Solely the CDR3 DNA is kept, with 39 bases framed from the first base. Trimming removed 4 bases from V and 11 bases from J; the gene matches leave 9 bases unexplained. TCRbeta CDR3 regions were amplified from genomic DNA using the immunoSEQ Assay, a bias-controlled multiplex PCR. The original methods were these. Nucleated cell counts per sample were estimated from amplification of reference gene primers within the assay. Sequence reads were collapsed and filtered to measure the absolute abundance of every unique TCRbeta CDR3 rearrangement. For each sample, productive Simpson clonality was calculated by taking the square root of Simpson's diversity index across productive rearrangements. TCRdb stores this immuneACCESS table with in-frame sequences only. Part of the clones is absent; in the studies checked, under half of the shortfall reflects unresolved V genes, and no reason is known for the rest. V and J calls plus clone size are reproduced from that table; the DNA served to infer D and trimming. The sample table records a few hundred thousand clones; about 87% of these occur just once. The leading ten clones occupy about 2.1% of the sample.

In the prospective study, participants were roughly 18 to 95 years old, resided in under 30 geographic areas of the United States, and were enrolled through a virtual design. Cohort assignment in the prospective study relied on participant-reported clinical history from a screening survey and a study questionnaire. In the prospective study, mobile phlebotomists collected whole blood, serum and a nasopharyngeal or oropharyngeal swab from each participant. Participants in the prospective study had the option to provide additional blood draws and questionnaires over a 2-month period. Prospective study blood samples were shipped either frozen or at room temperature before DNA extraction.

What was sequenced was PBMCs or T cells enriched from blood (not recorded which). This TCR derives from a man aged 40-50 years in a cohort exposed to, infected with or recovered from COVID-19 (not recorded which). The rearrangement combines TRBV27 with TRBJ2-7, with TRBD1 identical over 9 junction bases. The base sequence is TGTGCCAGCAGTTCCAGAGACAGGGGGGGGGAGTACTTC. This gives the protein CASSSRDRGGEYF.